Here is one TCR beta chain with its context. These data are taken from a study of blood T cell repertoires in COVID-19. Study-wide context: Sites across the United States, Italy and Spain contributed samples from acute and convalescent COVID-19.

This CDR3 comprises 12 residues. Germline loops: CDR1 GTSNPN, CDR2 SVGIG (reference sequence). Trimming took 0 bases from V and 7 from J, leaving 9 bases between them. In the authors' methods: Reference gene primer amplification in the assay estimated nucleated cell counts. Sequenced by immunoSEQ multiplex PCR; TCRdb stores in-frame clones only, minus some. From that table come the V and J calls and clone size; the DNA was used to work out D and trimming. This table holds 290,000 or so clones, 65% to 90% found once. This clonotype was sampled from a man in his fifties with active or convalescent COVID-19. This chain joins TRBV30 and TRBJ1-1; D gene unclear. The specimen sequenced was peripheral blood. The CDR3 DNA follows: TGTGCCTGGAGTGTTGTTGAGGGTGAAGCTTTCTTT. This codes for CAWSVVEGEAFF.